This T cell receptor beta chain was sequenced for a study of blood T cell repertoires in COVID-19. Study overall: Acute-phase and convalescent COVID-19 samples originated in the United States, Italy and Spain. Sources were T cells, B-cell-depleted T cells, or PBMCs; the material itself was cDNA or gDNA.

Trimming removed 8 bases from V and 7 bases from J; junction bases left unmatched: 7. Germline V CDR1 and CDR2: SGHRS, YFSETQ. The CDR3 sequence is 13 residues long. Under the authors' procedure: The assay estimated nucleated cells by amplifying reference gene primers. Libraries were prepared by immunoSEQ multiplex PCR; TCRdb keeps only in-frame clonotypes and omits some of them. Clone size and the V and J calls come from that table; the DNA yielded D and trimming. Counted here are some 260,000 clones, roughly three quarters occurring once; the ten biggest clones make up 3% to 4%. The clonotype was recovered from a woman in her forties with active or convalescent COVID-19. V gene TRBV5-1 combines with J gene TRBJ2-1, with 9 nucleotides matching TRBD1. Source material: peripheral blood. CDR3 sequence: CASLPGTGNEQFF. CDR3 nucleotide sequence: TGCGCCAGTCTCCCCGGGACAGGGAATGAGCAGTTCTTC. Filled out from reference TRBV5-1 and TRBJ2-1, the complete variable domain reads KAGVTQTPRYLIKTRGQQVTLSCSPISGHRSVSWYQQTPGQGLQFLFEYFSETQRNKGNFPGRFSGRQFSNSRSEMNVSTLELGDSALYLCASLPGTGNEQFFGPGTRLTVL.